Listed here are 20 T cell receptor beta chains from one sample, sequenced in a study of blood T cell repertoires in COVID-19. Data came from immunoSEQ multiplex PCR; TCRdb stores just in-frame clones and leaves some out. The data hold some 74,000 clones, with approximately 80% observed a single time. The source material was peripheral blood. These TCRs come from a human donor in a cohort sampled during active COVID-19.

This clone was counted between two and nine times. The chain combines TRBV2 with TRBJ1-5; D is undetermined. The CDR3 is 15 residues long. Trimming took off 5 bases at V and 6 bases at J, with 17 bases between the two ends. Germline CDR1 SNHLY, CDR2 FYNNEI. DNA of the CDR3: TGTGCCAGCAGTTCCGAAGGAAGGGCGGGTCAGCCCCAGCATTTT. Its translation is CASSSEGRAGQPQHF.

The chain recombines TRBV7-3 with TRBJ2-1, with D maybe TRBD2 (6 bases). Germline lookup yields CDR1 SGHTA and CDR2 FQGTGA. Deletions cut 4 bases from V and 9 bases from J, with 10 bases between. The CDR3 contains 12 residues. This CDR3 is CASSSLGGEQFF. Here the CDR3 DNA reads TGTGCCAGCAGCTCCCTCGGGGGTGAGCAGTTCTTC. Based on the CDR3 plus reference TRBV7-3 and TRBJ2-1, the full variable domain is GAGVSQTPSNKVTEKGKYVELRCDPISGHTALYWYRQSLGQGPEFLIYFQGTGAADDSGLPNDRFFAVRPEGSVSTLKIQRTERGDSAVYLCASSSLGGEQFFGPGTRLTVL.

The genes are TRBV18 and TRBJ2-6; TRBD1 matches at 10 bases. CDR3 length equals 17 residues. J was trimmed by 2 bases and V by 3 bases; bases with no gene match: 4. From germline, CDR1 is KGHSH and CDR2 LQKENI. The CDR3 DNA follows: TGTGCCAGCTCACCGGGACAGGGGAGACCTGGGGCCAACGTCCTGACTTTC. It is translated as CASSPGQGRPGANVLTF.

This rearrangement joins TRBV6-1 to TRBJ2-7, with D maybe TRBD1 (5 bases). The CDR3 length is 15 residues. V shed 0 bases and J shed 6 bases, with 15 bases lying between them. The V gene's germline CDR1 is MNHNS and CDR2 SASEGT. CDR3 in DNA: TGTGCCAGCAGTGAAGCGACGCAGGGTCTGGCCGAGCAGTACGTC. This translates into CASSEATQGLAEQYV.

This chain joins TRBV6-5 and TRBJ2-5; 12 bases fit TRBD2. V lost 6 bases to trimming and J lost 5 bases; unmatched junction nucleotides: 4. Germline V lookup: CDR1 MNHEY, CDR2 SVGAGI. The CDR3 is 14 residues long. CDR3 DNA sequence: TGTGCCAGCAGGGGAACTAGCGGGAGGGAGACCCAGTACTTC. It specifies CASRGTSGRETQYF.

V gene TRBV6-2 or TRBV6-3 combines with J gene TRBJ2-2, with 9 bases matching TRBD2. Per germline, CDR1 MNHEY and CDR2 SVGEGT. This CDR3 contains 16 residues. With 6 bases clipped from V and 6 bases from J, the junction kept 11 bases outside the gene matches. The CDR3 region has the DNA TGTGCCAGCAGCCCCCGGAGGCTAGCGGGGTCCGGGGAGCTGTTTTTT. It translates to CASSPRRLAGSGELFF.

The chain joins TRBV18 to TRBJ2-7, with D perhaps matching TRBD1 (6 bases). V gave up 5 bases and J gave up 0 bases, with 11 bases separating them. The CDR3 loop spans 14 amino acids. Germline CDR1 and CDR2: KGHSH and LQKENI. CDR3 amino acids: CASSKLGGSYEQYV. CDR3 sequence (DNA): TGTGCCAGCTCAAAGCTAGGGGGCTCCTACGAGCAGTACGTC.

The gene calls are TRBV7-2 and TRBJ2-3; 8 nucleotides agree with TRBD2. This CDR3 comprises 18 residues. The V and J ends lost 2 bases and 2 bases, in that order; junction bases with no gene match: 12. Germline CDR1 and CDR2: SGHTA and FQGNSA. The CDR3 here is CASSLLYAGGGITDTQYF. The CDR3, as DNA: TGTGCCAGCAGCTTATTGTATGCGGGAGGCGGGATCACAGATACGCAGTATTTT.

The sample holds a few counts of this clone. The chain joins TRBV11-2 to TRBJ1-4; possible D gene TRBD1, 6 bases. Germline CDR1 SGHAT, CDR2 FQNNGV. The CDR3 consists of 14 residues. Trimming removed 1 base at V and 10 bases at J, with 13 bases between. The CDR3 loop is CASSLVRTAGKLFF. The CDR3 region has the DNA TGTGCCAGCAGCTTAGTACGGACAGCCGGAAAACTGTTTTTT.

This chain uses TRBV24-1 with TRBJ1-2; no clear D. The germline CDR1 and CDR2 sequences are KGHDR and SFDVKD. The CDR3 totals 14 residues. The germline V and J ends were trimmed by 3 bases and 5 bases, with 12 bases remaining between them. CDR3 sequence reads: CATSDVNIAYGYTF. CDR3 nucleotide sequence: TGTGCCACCAGTGATGTTAATATTGCGTATGGCTACACCTTC.

The V call is TRBV5-5, the J call TRBJ2-2, with D possibly being TRBD2 (6 bases). The CDR3 covers 17 residues. V was shortened by 4 bases and J by 4 bases, with 20 bases between the two germline ends. Looked up from germline, CDR1 is SGHKS and CDR2 is YYEKEE (reference sequence). CDR3 in DNA: TGTGCCAGCAGCCCCTACTGGGCGGCGGGGCCCACCGGGGAGCTGTTTTTT. It is translated as CASSPYWAAGPTGELFF.

This clone has only one observation. This rearrangement joins TRBV7-3 to TRBJ2-6; the D gene is possibly TRBD1 (5 bases). The CDR3 has 15 amino acids. Germline V lookup: CDR1 SGHTA, CDR2 FQGTGA. V was cut by 4 bases and J by 1 base, with 8 bases left in between. The CDR3 region is CASSSRVSGANVLTF. In nucleotides, the CDR3 is TGTGCCAGCAGCTCCAGGGTTTCTGGGGCCAACGTCCTGACTTTC.

The chain recombines TRBV9 with TRBJ1-1; 7 bases line up with TRBD1. Germline V lookup: CDR1 SGDLS, CDR2 YYNGEE. The CDR3 extends over 16 amino acids. V gave up 5 bases and J gave up 0 bases; unmatched junction bases: 10. DNA of the CDR3: TGTGCCAGCAGTGATATACGGACAGGAATGAACACTGAAGCTTTCTTT. It is translated as CASSDIRTGMNTEAFF.

Here the CDR3 reads CASSLQGEMNTEAFF. The CDR3 bases are TGTGCCAGCAGCTTACAGGGGGAAATGAACACTGAAGCTTTCTTT. The gene calls are TRBV5-4 and TRBJ1-1; 8 nucleotides agree with TRBD1. The CDR3 is made up of 15 amino acids. J was trimmed by 0 bases and V by 2 bases; bases with no gene match: 3. Germline CDR1 and CDR2: SGHNT and YYREEE (reference sequence).

This clone was detected only once. The chain recombines TRBV2 with TRBJ1-2; 9 nucleotides match TRBD1. The V and J ends lost 5 bases and 4 bases, in that order; junction bases with no gene match: 5. CDR3 length equals 14 residues. Germline V gene lookup returns CDR1 SNHLY and CDR2 FYNNEI. The CDR3 reads CASSTGTGIYGYTF. As DNA, the CDR3 is TGTGCCAGCAGTACCGGGACAGGGATCTATGGCTACACCTTC.

This clone was observed a few times. The rearrangement uses TRBV7-2 and TRBJ2-1, with 9 bases that match TRBD2. This CDR3 is built from 15 residues. Germline V gene sequence: CDR1 SGHTA, CDR2 FQGNSA. Trimming cost V 6 bases and J 7 bases; bases outside gene matches: 10. CDR3 coding DNA: TGTGCCAGCAGTCTAAGCGGGAGGTACCCGAATGAGCAGTTCTTC. Protein product: CASSLSGRYPNEQFF.

The gene calls are TRBV30 and TRBJ1-3; D possibly corresponds to TRBD1 (6 bases). The CDR3 has 14 residues. Germline V gene lookup returns CDR1 GTSNPN and CDR2 SVGIG (reference sequence). With 2 bases removed from V and 4 bases from J, the gap between germline ends came to 12 bases. CDR3 nucleotides: TGTGCCTGGAGTAGTGGGGGGGCGGGAAACACCATATATTTT. Translating it yields CAWSSGGAGNTIYF.

The chain is built from TRBV19 and TRBJ1-5; 7 bases agree with TRBD1. The CDR3 length is 15 residues. The germline gives CDR1 LNHDA, CDR2 SQIVND (reference sequence). The V gene end was trimmed by 3 bases and the J gene end by 3 bases; junction bases not matched to a gene: 5. CDR3 residues: CASSMGTVDNQPQHF. CDR3 in DNA: TGTGCCAGTAGTATGGGGACAGTCGACAATCAGCCCCAGCATTTT.

The chain uses TRBV5-1 and TRBJ1-4; TRBD1 might be the D (6 bases). V lost 3 bases to trimming and J lost 3 bases, with 12 bases between them. CDR3 length: 15 amino acids. Germline CDR1 is SGHRS and CDR2 is YFSETQ. In DNA form, the CDR3 reads TGCGCCAGCAGCTATTCAGGGGTGTCTAATGAAAAACTGTTTTTT. It translates to CASSYSGVSNEKLFF.

The gene calls are TRBV4-2 and TRBJ1-2; the match to TRBD1 covers 8 bases. Germline V gene lookup returns CDR1 LGHNA and CDR2 YNFKEQ. V lost 1 base, J lost 7 bases, and 5 bases stayed unmatched. The CDR3 has 14 residues. The CDR3 DNA sequence: TGTGCCAGCAGCCAAGCACAGGGGGAGGCTGGCTACACCTTC. Translation gives CASSQAQGEAGYTF.